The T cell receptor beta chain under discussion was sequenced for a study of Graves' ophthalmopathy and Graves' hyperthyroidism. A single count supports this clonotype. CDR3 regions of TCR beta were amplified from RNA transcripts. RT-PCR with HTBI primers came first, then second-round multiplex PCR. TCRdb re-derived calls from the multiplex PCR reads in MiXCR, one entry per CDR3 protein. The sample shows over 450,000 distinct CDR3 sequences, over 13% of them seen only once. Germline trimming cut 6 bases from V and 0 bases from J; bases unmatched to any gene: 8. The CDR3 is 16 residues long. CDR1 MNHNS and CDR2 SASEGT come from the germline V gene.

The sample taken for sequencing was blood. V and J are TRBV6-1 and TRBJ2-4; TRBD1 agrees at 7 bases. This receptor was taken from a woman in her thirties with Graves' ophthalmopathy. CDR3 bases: TGTGCCAGCAGGGACAGGCGTCACTTAGCCAAAAACATTCAGTACTTC. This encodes CASRDRRHLAKNIQYF.